The 6 T cell receptor beta chains below were found in one sample sequenced in a study of shared clonotypes between healthy human individuals. Generated by immunoSEQ multiplex PCR, the TCRdb table keeps only in-frame clones and is missing some. The sample includes a few million clones, roughly 95% of them seen just once. Naivety among CD8 cells was defined by CD45RO negativity and positive CCR7 selection, thereby excluding terminally differentiated effector memory CD45RA+ cells. Sequencing was done on a sample of naive CD8+ T cells from PBMCs. The receptor source for this set is a young man in good health. Some clones in this sample may be carry-over from other donors' samples.

The chain has TRBV29-1 and TRBJ2-1; D remains unclear. The CDR3 has 12 residues. Germline V gene sequence: CDR1 SQVTM, CDR2 ANQGSEA. Trimming took 7 bases from V and 0 from J, leaving 7 bases between them. CDR3 loop: CSATYSYNEQFF. CDR3 nucleotides: TGCAGCGCCACATACTCCTACAATGAGCAGTTCTTC.

CDR3 protein: CATSRDLGFGANVLTF. The CDR3, as DNA: TGTGCCACCAGCAGAGATCTAGGCTTTGGGGCCAACGTCCTGACTTTC. The chain couples TRBV15 to TRBJ2-6; no firm D call. The ends were cut back, 0 bases at V and 3 bases at J, with 9 bases in the middle. The CDR3 is 16 residues long. Germline CDR1 is LNHNV and CDR2 is YYDKDF (reference sequence).

This sequence joins TRBV28 and TRBJ2-5, with D perhaps matching TRBD1 or TRBD2 (5 bases each). The CDR3 has 15 residues. Trimming cost V 2 bases and J 1 base, with 11 bases left between them. Germline loops: CDR1 MDHEN, CDR2 SYDVKM. The CDR3 sequence: CASSLTTGTQETQYF. The CDR3 bases are TGTGCCAGCAGTTTAACTACCGGGACCCAAGAGACCCAGTACTTC.

The V gene is TRBV12-5, the J gene TRBJ2-7; 7 bases fit TRBD1. Germline values: CDR1 LGHNT, CDR2 FRNRAP. CDR3 length: 12 amino acids. V shed 1 base and J 9 bases; nucleotides not matched to a gene: 3. This CDR3 is CASGLEGAVQYF. In DNA, the CDR3 is TGTGCTAGTGGTTTGGAGGGGGCTGTGCAGTACTTC.

CDR3 region: CASSVAPGNLEKLFF. CDR3 nucleotides: TGTGCCAGCAGCGTAGCCCCAGGGAATCTTGAAAAACTGTTTTTT. The chain recombines TRBV9 with TRBJ1-4, with D perhaps matching TRBD1 (5 bases). V was cut by 0 bases and J by 7 bases, with 13 bases left in between. The CDR3 is 15 amino acids. The V gene's germline CDR1 is SGDLS and CDR2 YYNGEE.

CDR3 region: CASSQGQGKPDTQYF. CDR3 DNA sequence: TGCGCCAGCAGCCAAGGGCAGGGAAAACCAGATACGCAGTATTTT. The chain joins TRBV4-1 to TRBJ2-3; TRBD1 is a possible D gene (5 bases). The CDR3 extends over 15 amino acids. The germline CDR1 and CDR2 sequences are MGHRA and YSYEKL. V gave up 1 base and J gave up 4 bases, with 12 bases separating them.